This T cell receptor beta chain was profiled in a study of cytomegalovirus exposure and HLA in healthy donors. General observations from the study: V- and J-gene trimming of TCR beta was linked (in a later analysis) to a missense DCLRE1C variant.

Unrecorded immune exposure was likely among donors, who were nominally healthy when sampled. This clone was seen only once. Its matching antigen is unknown. Researchers ran the PCR with 60 Vbeta and 13 Jbeta primers. Some clones are missing from TCRdb's copy, which holds only in-frame ones; the method was immunoSEQ multiplex PCR. Of approximately 52,000 clones in the sample, 70% to 75% were seen once. This sequence was found in a man between 35 and 55 years old in good health and CMV-seropositive. The sample consisted of PBMCs.

As DNA, the CDR3 is TGCAGCGTTGCTATGGAGCTTCGCGAGCAGTACTTC. Translation: CSVAMELREQYF. The chain combines TRBV29-1 with TRBJ2-7; D is undetermined. Between the trimmed V and J ends, which lost 4 bases and 6 bases, there was a span of 13 bases. Germline V gives CDR1 SQVTM, CDR2 ANQGSEA. The CDR3 has 12 residues.